Listed here is a single T cell receptor beta chain. Its matching antigen is unknown. This record belongs to a study of beta chain features in type 1 diabetes. Study outcomes and limitations: Shorter TCRB CDR3s, moderately but significantly so, were found in Type 1 diabetes patients in all four CD4+ subsets.

Isolated RNA was reverse transcribed in full, so expressed TCRB transcripts were sequenced. Clones were sequenced by immunoSEQ multiplex PCR, and TCRdb holds only the in-frame ones, with some missing. Of about 340,000 clones listed, 7% to 10% are singletons. The CDR3 has 12 residues. Per germline, CDR1 SGHNT and CDR2 YYREEE (reference sequence). V was cut by 4 bases and J by 8 bases, with 11 bases left in between. This TCR derives from a young man with type 1 diabetes. The sample comprised central memory CD4+ T cells from blood. The V and J genes are TRBV5-4 and TRBJ2-3, with unresolved D. CDR3 in amino acids: CASSDGYGTQYF. The DNA of the CDR3 is TGTGCCAGCAGCGATGGGTATGGTACGCAGTATTTT.